There are a few counts of the clone carrying this T cell receptor beta chain. Its antigen is not identified. At one end, the junction sequence differs from germline, possibly due to a read error. Researchers took RNA transcripts and amplified the TCR beta CDR3 regions from them. During a first-round RT-PCR of the TCR CDR3, the HTBI primer set was used. MiXCR, run by TCRdb on the multiplex PCR reads, gives a single entry per CDR3 protein. The sample comprises nearly 250,000 distinct CDR3 sequences, approximately 16% of which are singletons, and more than 25% rests with the top ten. These data come from a study of T cells in Graves' hyperthyroidism and ophthalmopathy. General study results and limits: The authors' 13 V-J model separated ophthalmopathy from stable hyperthyroidism.

Germline CDR1 is SSHAT and CDR2 is FNYEAQ (reference sequence). The CDR3 totals 13 residues. Source material: blood. The chain employs TRBV7-7 and TRBJ2-2, with D hard to call. The TCR sequence derives from a woman aged 18-29 years with Graves' ophthalmopathy. The CDR3: CASSPSVPGELFF. CDR3 nucleotide sequence: TGTGCTAGCAGCCCTAGTGTCCCCGGGGAGCTGTTTTTT.